A selection of T cell receptor beta chains follows, all from one sample in a study of T cells in Graves' hyperthyroidism and ophthalmopathy. MiXCR, applied by TCRdb to the multiplex PCR reads, yields one record per CDR3 protein. The sample records approximately 630,000 distinct CDR3 sequences, roughly 17% being singletons. The material sequenced was blood. The receptors were gathered from a woman in her twenties or thirties with Graves' hyperthyroidism. CDR3s include the opening cysteine and the closing phenylalanine or tryptophan. Each record gives: CDR3 protein, CDR3 DNA, clone size, J gene, D gene, V gene. A D gene is named only where the DNA matches it firmly. Rows give clone size only sometimes, using once, few, many, or a class for an expanded clone.

CDR3: CSTGDSNYGYTF; DNA: TGCAGTACAGGGGACTCCAACTATGGCTACACCTTC; size: few; J: TRBJ1-2; D: TRBD1; V: TRBV29-1
CDR3: CASSRTRGEKLFF; DNA: TGTGCCAGCAGTCGCACGAGGGGTGAAAAACTGTTTTTT; size: many; J: TRBJ1-4; D: .; V: TRBV12-3/TRBV12-4
CDR3: CASSLGSPDGYTF; DNA: TGTGCCAGCAGCTTAGGCTCCCCGGACGGCTACACCTTC; size: many; J: TRBJ1-2; D: .; V: TRBV7-8
CDR3: CASSSTVQGTFGYTF; DNA: TGTGCCAGCAGCTCAACGGTACAGGGTACTTTTGGCTACACCTTC; size: many; J: TRBJ1-2; D: .; V: TRBV7-9
CDR3: CSARDRGGVNTEAFF; DNA: TGCAGTGCTAGAGATCGGGGGGGTGTGAACACTGAAGCTTTCTTT; size: .; J: TRBJ1-1; D: .; V: TRBV20-1
CDR3: CASSLIRRRQETQYF; DNA: TGTGCCAGCAGTTTGATTCGGCGGCGCCAAGAGACCCAGTACTTC; size: many; J: TRBJ2-5; D: .; V: TRBV28
CDR3: CASSSPGTSRSHEQFF; DNA: TGTGCCAGCAGTAGTCCCGGGACTAGCAGGTCGCATGAGCAGTTCTTC; size: many; J: TRBJ2-1; D: TRBD2; V: TRBV28
CDR3: CASRSGSGNTIYF; DNA: TGTGCCAGCAGGTCAGGTTCTGGAAACACCATATATTTT; size: few; J: TRBJ1-3; D: .; V: TRBV28
CDR3: CGGQITNTGELFF; DNA: TGCGGCGGCCAGATTACGAACACCGGGGAGCTGTTTTTT; size: .; J: TRBJ2-2; D: .; V: TRBV29-1
CDR3: CASSIFFTGEGVRGNEQFF; DNA: TGTGCCAGTAGTATTTTCTTTACAGGGGAAGGGGTAAGGGGCAATGAGCAGTTCTTC; size: .; J: TRBJ2-1; D: TRBD1; V: TRBV19
CDR3: CASSIGPAGLTDTQYF; DNA: TGTGCCAGTAGTATCGGTCCAGCGGGCTTAACAGATACGCAGTATTTT; size: .; J: TRBJ2-3; D: .; V: TRBV19
CDR3: CASSPRDRGYEAFF; DNA: TGTGCCAGCAGCCCCCGGGACAGGGGGTATGAAGCTTTCTTT; size: .; J: TRBJ1-1; D: TRBD1; V: TRBV9
CDR3: CASSVVAAETQYF; DNA: TGTGCCAGCAGTGTAGTCGCGGCAGAGACCCAGTACTTC; size: many; J: TRBJ2-5; D: .; V: TRBV2
CDR3: CASSARLDYEQYF; DNA: TGTGCCAGCAGCGCACGACTGGACTACGAGCAGTACTTC; size: many; J: TRBJ2-7; D: .; V: TRBV13
CDR3: CASRLQESGYGYTF; DNA: TGTGCCAGCAGACTGCAGGAAAGTGGCTATGGCTACACCTTC; size: .; J: TRBJ1-2; D: .; V: TRBV6-1
CDR3: CSATPGEIQYF; DNA: TGCAGTGCAACCCCAGGGGAGATCCAGTACTTC; size: once; J: TRBJ2-5; D: .; V: TRBV20-1
CDR3: CASSSVAGGSYEQYF; DNA: TGTGCCAGCAGCTCTGTAGCGGGAGGCTCCTACGAGCAGTACTTC; size: many; J: TRBJ2-7; D: TRBD2; V: TRBV28
CDR3: CSAPPGISNQPQHF; DNA: TGCAGTGCCCCCCCAGGTATTAGCAATCAGCCCCAGCATTTT; size: few; J: TRBJ1-5; D: .; V: TRBV20-1
CDR3: CASSTTATNEKLFF; DNA: TGTGCCAGCAGTACGACTGCAACTAATGAAAAACTGTTTTTT; size: .; J: TRBJ1-4; D: .; V: TRBV12-3/TRBV12-4
CDR3: CASSFLDRGVYNEQFF; DNA: TGTGCCAGCAGTTTCCTCGACAGGGGGGTCTACAATGAGCAGTTCTTC; size: few; J: TRBJ2-1; D: TRBD1; V: TRBV6-1
CDR3: CASSDGQGRQETQYF; DNA: TGTGCCAGCAGTGATGGGCAGGGACGCCAAGAGACCCAGTACTTC; size: many; J: TRBJ2-5; D: .; V: TRBV2
CDR3: CSAKGRSGERYEQYF; DNA: TGCAGCGCAAAGGGTCGGTCAGGGGAAAGGTACGAGCAGTACTTC; size: few; J: TRBJ2-7; D: .; V: TRBV29-1
CDR3: CASRRSLGTATRAGPRGANVLTF; DNA: TGTGCCAGCAGACGTTCCTTGGGCACGGCGACTCGGGCGGGACCCAGAGGGGCCAACGTCCTGACTTTC; size: few; J: TRBJ2-6; D: .; V: TRBV6-2/TRBV6-3
CDR3: CASSFGQGKDTQYF; DNA: TGTGCCAGCAGCTTTGGGCAGGGTAAAGATACGCAGTATTTT; size: many; J: TRBJ2-3; D: .; V: TRBV7-8
CDR3: CASSRRPVYEQYF; DNA: TGTGCCAGCAGTCGACGACCCGTATACGAGCAGTACTTC; size: many; J: TRBJ2-7; D: .; V: TRBV7-2
CDR3: CASSSGRTDPSGYTF; DNA: TGTGCCAGCAGTTCCGGCCGGACAGATCCGTCTGGCTACACCTTC; size: few; J: TRBJ1-2; D: .; V: TRBV28
CDR3: CASRKDRANQPQHF; DNA: TGTGCCAGCAGAAAGGACCGCGCTAATCAGCCCCAGCATTTT; size: .; J: TRBJ1-5; D: .; V: TRBV28
CDR3: CASRADRGEKLFF; DNA: TGTGCCAGCAGAGCGGACAGGGGGGAAAAACTGTTTTTT; size: .; J: TRBJ1-4; D: TRBD1; V: TRBV2
CDR3: CASSFRAGGDQPQHF; DNA: TGTGCCAGCAGCTTTCGTGCAGGGGGAGATCAGCCCCAGCATTTT; size: many; J: TRBJ1-5; D: TRBD1; V: TRBV7-2
CDR3: CAIRDSGTYEQYF; DNA: TGTGCCATCAGAGACTCAGGTACCTACGAGCAGTACTTC; size: .; J: TRBJ2-7; D: .; V: TRBV10-3
CDR3: CASGPDRVYQPQHF; DNA: TGTGCTAGTGGCCCCGACAGGGTCTATCAGCCCCAGCATTTT; size: .; J: TRBJ1-5; D: TRBD1; V: TRBV12-5
CDR3: CASSLSLRGLYTF; DNA: TGTGCCAGCAGCTTGTCCCTCCGAGGGCTCTACACCTTC; size: many; J: TRBJ1-2; D: .; V: TRBV27
CDR3: CASSSSDRIYNSPLHF; DNA: TGTGCCAGCAGCTCCTCCGACAGAATTTATAATTCACCCCTCCACTTT; size: few; J: TRBJ1-6; D: .; V: TRBV7-9
CDR3: CASSFDSGTDTQYF; DNA: TGTGCCAGCAGTTTCGATAGCGGCACAGATACGCAGTATTTT; size: many; J: TRBJ2-3; D: .; V: TRBV12-3/TRBV12-4
CDR3: CAWSGDSGGYGYTF; DNA: TGTGCCTGGAGTGGCGATTCGGGCGGTTATGGCTACACCTTC; size: many; J: TRBJ1-2; D: .; V: TRBV30
CDR3: CASSQGKTEQFF; DNA: TGTGCCAGCAGTCAGGGTAAGACTGAGCAGTTCTTC; size: many; J: TRBJ2-1; D: .; V: TRBV27
CDR3: CAGRSNNEQFF; DNA: TGTGCGGGGAGGTCCAACAATGAGCAGTTCTTC; size: many; J: TRBJ2-1; D: .; V: TRBV30
CDR3: CASSRGLAGDPYNEQFF; DNA: TGTGCCAGCAGTAGAGGACTAGCGGGAGACCCCTACAATGAGCAGTTCTTC; size: many; J: TRBJ2-1; D: TRBD2; V: TRBV12-3/TRBV12-4